This record covers a single T cell receptor beta chain. Its antigen is undetermined. The germline V gene encodes CDR1 SGHRS and CDR2 YFSETQ. V dropped 1 base and J dropped 5; count of bases not matched to a gene: 8. This CDR3 comprises 16 residues. This sample is drawn from a study of shared clonotypes between healthy human individuals. CD45RO negativity and positive selection for CCR7 defined naive CD8 cells, a population that excluded terminally differentiated effector memory CD45RA+ cells. Findings and limits, study-wide: For naive CD4 cells, approximately 4.8% of clonotypes were shared across a handful of donors. A reduction in generation probabilities was seen for non-shared clonotypes relative to those shared by all four donors.

When replicate PCRs were run on sorted subsets, they used 150 to 250 ng DNA, tens of thousands of T cell genomes. Only in-frame clones appear in the TCRdb table, and some are missing; sequencing was by immunoSEQ multiplex PCR. Seen here are some 2.1 million clones, about 95% observed once, and the top ten hold roughly 1%. The chain links TRBV5-1 to TRBJ2-1, with TRBD2 matching 8 bases. This clonotype was sampled from a man younger than 35 in good health. Material for sequencing was naive CD8+ T cells sorted from blood. CDR3 protein: CASSLYASGSNNEQFF. CDR3 sequence (DNA): TGCGCCAGCAGCTTGTACGCCAGCGGGAGTAACAATGAGCAGTTCTTC.